Below, 16 T cell receptor beta chains from the same sample are listed, as sequenced in a study of OX40 agonist ivuxolimab in advanced cancers. TCRdb's copy holds only in-frame clones and misses some; the assay was immunoSEQ multiplex PCR. Of about 64,000 clones in the sample, roughly four fifths were seen once. This sample comprised CD4+ or CD8+ T cells sorted from blood, obtained in a trial of the OX40 agonist ivuxolimab. The receptors come from an adult with an advanced solid tumor such as melanoma, head and neck, liver or kidney cancer.

This sequence joins TRBV4-2 and TRBJ2-1; maybe TRBD2 (5 bases). The germline CDR1 and CDR2 sequences are LGHNA and YNFKEQ. The length of the CDR3 is 16 residues. V shed 0 bases and J shed 1 base, with 10 bases lying between them. As DNA, the CDR3 is TGTGCCAGCAGCCAAGATCCCGGGATGTCCTACAATGAGCAGTTCTTC. This encodes CASSQDPGMSYNEQFF.

The rearrangement links TRBV27 to TRBJ1-2; D is undetermined. V lost 6 bases to trimming and J lost 2 bases, with 16 bases between them. Germline assignment: CDR1 MNHEY and CDR2 SMNVEV (reference sequence). This CDR3 spans 15 amino acids. CDR3 DNA sequence: TGTGCCAGCAGCTGGACCGCATTGGGCAACTATGGCTACACCTTC. Amino acids: CASSWTALGNYGYTF.

The genes are TRBV5-6 and TRBJ1-5, with D possibly being TRBD1 (5 bases). V shed 4 bases and J shed 6 bases, with 17 bases lying between them. The germline CDR1 and CDR2 sequences are SGHDT and YYEEEE. The CDR3 loop spans 15 amino acids. CDR3 DNA: TGTGCCAGCAGCATTGCAGGGTATTCCCGTCAGCCCCAGCATTTT. This translates into CASSIAGYSRQPQHF.

V usage is TRBV30 and J usage is TRBJ1-2; D call uncertain. The CDR3 totals 14 residues. V lost 4 bases, J lost 2 bases, and 14 bases lay in between. Germline values: CDR1 GTSNPN, CDR2 SVGIG (reference sequence). CDR3 amino acids: CAWNLGGSNYGYTF. CDR3 DNA sequence: TGTGCCTGGAATTTAGGAGGGTCGAACTATGGCTACACCTTC.

The V and J genes are TRBV6-1 and TRBJ2-1, with D unresolved. The V gene's germline CDR1 is MNHNS and CDR2 SASEGT. Trimming stripped 2 bases from V and 0 bases from J, with 8 bases between. The CDR3 loop spans 15 amino acids. CDR3 sequence (DNA): TGTGCCAGCAGTGAATTGCTTATCTCCTACAATGAGCAGTTCTTC. Translation gives CASSELLISYNEQFF.

V usage is TRBV6-6 and J usage is TRBJ2-7; the match to TRBD1 covers 8 bases. The length of the CDR3 is 13 residues. From germline, CDR1 is MNHNY and CDR2 SVGAGI (reference sequence). Germline trimming cut 4 bases from V and 6 bases from J; bases unmatched to any gene: 5. DNA for the CDR3: TGTGCCAGCAGTTCCTCGGACAGGGCCGAGCAGTACTTC. Protein sequence: CASSSSDRAEQYF.

This chain links TRBV2 with TRBJ1-5; D uncertain. V lost 2 bases and J 2 bases, leaving 10 bases between the germline ends. This CDR3 spans 15 amino acids. Germline values: CDR1 SNHLY, CDR2 FYNNEI. The CDR3 loop is CASSELDRGNQPQHF. The CDR3 DNA sequence: TGTGCCAGCAGTGAATTGGATCGCGGCAATCAGCCCCAGCATTTT.

This clone was detected only once. V is TRBV6-1 and J is TRBJ1-6; 10 nucleotides align to TRBD1. The germline gives CDR1 MNHNS, CDR2 SASEGT. The V segment lost 6 bases and the J segment 10 bases; nucleotides outside the gene matches: 6. This CDR3 is 14 amino acids long. The CDR3 DNA reads as TGTGCCAGCAGCCTGACAGGGGGCGAATCACCCCTCCACTTT. Translating gives CASSLTGGESPLHF.

The CDR3 DNA reads as TGTGCCAGCAGCTTGACGGGGCTCCTCAGTGCCTACGAGCAGTACTTC. Translating gives CASSLTGLLSAYEQYF. The J gene is TRBJ2-7, the V gene TRBV7-8; D tentatively fits TRBD1 or TRBD2 (5 bases each). The CDR3 spans 16 residues. Trimming left V 3 bases short and J 2 bases short, with 17 bases between. The germline V gene has CDR1 SGHVS and CDR2 FQNEAQ.

The chain employs TRBV13 and TRBJ1-1; D remains unclear. The V gene's germline CDR1 is PRHDT and CDR2 FYEKMQ (reference sequence). The CDR3 length is 13 residues. Trimming took 3 bases from V and 9 from J, leaving 14 bases between them. CDR3 nucleotides: TGTGCCAGCAGCTTGGCGCTCGGCCGAAAAGCTTTCTTT. It specifies CASSLALGRKAFF.

A single count supports this clone. This chain joins TRBV7-9 and TRBJ2-3; D gene unclear. Germline V gene sequence: CDR1 SEHNR, CDR2 FQNEAQ (reference sequence). The CDR3 sequence is 13 residues long. Trimming cost V 4 bases and J 3 bases, with 8 bases left between them. CDR3 coding DNA: TGTGCCAGCAGCTCCGTAGGGACAGATACGCAGTATTTT. Translation: CASSSVGTDTQYF.

V is TRBV11-2 and J is TRBJ2-6; D unresolved. Germline V CDR1 and CDR2: SGHAT, FQNNGV. Trimming removed 5 bases at V and 0 bases at J, with 14 bases between. CDR3 length: 17 residues. The CDR3 DNA reads as TGTGCCAGCAGCCACTACTTGGCGGCCTCTGGGGCCAACGTCCTGACTTTC. It translates to CASSHYLAASGANVLTF.

This chain uses TRBV4-2 with TRBJ2-1, with 14 bases matching TRBD2. The CDR3 is 18 residues long. Per germline, CDR1 LGHNA and CDR2 YNFKEQ. V was clipped by 0 bases and J by 8 bases; unmatched bases: 9. The CDR3 reads CASSQDVPGTSGSHEQFF. CDR3 nucleotide sequence: TGTGCCAGCAGCCAAGATGTACCCGGGACTAGCGGGAGCCATGAGCAGTTCTTC.

This clone was detected many times. The rearrangement links TRBV7-8 to TRBJ1-1, with D possibly being TRBD1 (5 bases). Trimming shortened V by 3 bases and J by 1 base, and 6 bases separated the two germline ends. Germline V lookup: CDR1 SGHVS, CDR2 FQNEAQ. This CDR3 spans 13 amino acids. CDR3 amino acids: CASSLTANTEAFF. The CDR3 region has the DNA TGTGCCAGCAGCTTGACAGCGAACACTGAAGCTTTCTTT. The full variable domain, completed using reference TRBV7-8 and TRBJ1-1, is GAGVSQSPRYKVAKRGQDVALRCDPISGHVSLFWYQQALGQGPEFLTYFQNEAQLDKSGLPSDRFFAERPEGSVSTLKIQRTQQEDSAVYLCASSLTANTEAFFGQGTRLTVV.

This clone was counted a few times. The chain has TRBV6-5 and TRBJ2-5; D is unclear. Trimming removed 0 bases at V and 2 bases at J, with 13 bases between. The CDR3 extends over 16 amino acids. Germline loops: CDR1 MNHEY, CDR2 SVGAGI. The CDR3 sequence: CASSYSLWEQQETQYF. The CDR3 nucleotides read TGTGCCAGCAGTTACTCATTGTGGGAACAGCAAGAGACCCAGTACTTC.

This chain connects TRBV5-1 to TRBJ2-3, with a possible D match to TRBD1 (5 bases). Trimming removed 3 bases from V and 0 bases from J, with 14 bases in between. Germline values: CDR1 SGHRS, CDR2 YFSETQ. The CDR3 is 16 residues long. For the CDR3, the DNA is TGCGCCAGCAGCTCTCCCAGGGATGGGAGCACAGATACGCAGTATTTT. Its translation: CASSSPRDGSTDTQYF.